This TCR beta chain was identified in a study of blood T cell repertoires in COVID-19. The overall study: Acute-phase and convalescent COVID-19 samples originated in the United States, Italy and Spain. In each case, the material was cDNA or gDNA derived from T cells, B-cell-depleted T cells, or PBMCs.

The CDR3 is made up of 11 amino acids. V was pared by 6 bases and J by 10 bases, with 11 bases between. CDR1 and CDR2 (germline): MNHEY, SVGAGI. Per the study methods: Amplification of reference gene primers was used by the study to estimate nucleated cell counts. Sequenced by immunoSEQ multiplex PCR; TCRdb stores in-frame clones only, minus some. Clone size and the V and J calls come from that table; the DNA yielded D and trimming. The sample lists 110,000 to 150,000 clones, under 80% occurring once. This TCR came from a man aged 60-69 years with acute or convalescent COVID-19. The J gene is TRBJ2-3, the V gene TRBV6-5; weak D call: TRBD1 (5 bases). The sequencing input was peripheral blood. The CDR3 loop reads CASRDSVAQYF. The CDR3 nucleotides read TGTGCCAGCAGAGACAGTGTCGCGCAGTATTTT.